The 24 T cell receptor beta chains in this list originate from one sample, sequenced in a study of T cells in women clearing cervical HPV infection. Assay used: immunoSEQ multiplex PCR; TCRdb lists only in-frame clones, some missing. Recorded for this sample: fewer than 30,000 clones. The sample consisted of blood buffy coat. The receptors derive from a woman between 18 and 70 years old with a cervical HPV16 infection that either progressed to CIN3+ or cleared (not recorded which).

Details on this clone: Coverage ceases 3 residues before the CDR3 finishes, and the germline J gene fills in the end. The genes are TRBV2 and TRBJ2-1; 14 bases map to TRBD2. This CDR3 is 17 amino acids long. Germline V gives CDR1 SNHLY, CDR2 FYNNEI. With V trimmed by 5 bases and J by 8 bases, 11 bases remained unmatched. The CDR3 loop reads CASSRGTSGSGWDEQFF. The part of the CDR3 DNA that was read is TGTGCCAGCAGTAGAGGGACTAGCGGGAGTGGTTGGGATGAG.

CDR3 residues: CASRRGLQETQYF. CDR3 DNA (partial): TGTGCCAGTCGAAGGGGCCTCCAAGAGACG. The V call is TRBV19, the J call TRBJ2-3; TRBD1 might be the D (5 bases). Read data end 3 residues before the CDR3 end; the end is taken from the germline J gene. Per germline, CDR1 LNHDA and CDR2 SQIVND (reference sequence). CDR3 length: 13 residues.

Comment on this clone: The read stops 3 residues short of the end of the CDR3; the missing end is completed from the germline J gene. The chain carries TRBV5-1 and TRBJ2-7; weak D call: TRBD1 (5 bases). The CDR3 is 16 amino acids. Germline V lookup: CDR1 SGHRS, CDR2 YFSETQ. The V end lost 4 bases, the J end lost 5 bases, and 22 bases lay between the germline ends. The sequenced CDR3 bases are TGCGCCAGCAGCATTCTGGGCATTGACCTAGGGGACGAG. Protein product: CASSILGIDLGDE. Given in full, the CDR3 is CASSILGIDLGDEQYF.

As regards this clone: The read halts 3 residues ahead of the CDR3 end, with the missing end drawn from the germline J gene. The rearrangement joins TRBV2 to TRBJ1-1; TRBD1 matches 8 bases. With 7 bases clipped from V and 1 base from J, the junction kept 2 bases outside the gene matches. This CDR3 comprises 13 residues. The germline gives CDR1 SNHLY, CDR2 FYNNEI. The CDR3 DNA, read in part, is TGTGCCAGCATTGGGACAGGGAACACTGAA. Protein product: CASIGTGNTE. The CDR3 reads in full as CASIGTGNTEAFF.

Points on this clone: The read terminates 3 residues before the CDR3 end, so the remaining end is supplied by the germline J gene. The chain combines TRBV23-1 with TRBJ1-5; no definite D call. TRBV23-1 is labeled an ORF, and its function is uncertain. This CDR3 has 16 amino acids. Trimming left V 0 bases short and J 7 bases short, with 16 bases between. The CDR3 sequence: CASSQSRLIGIQPQHF. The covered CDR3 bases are TGCGCCAGCAGTCAATCGCGGTTAATCGGAATACAGCCC.

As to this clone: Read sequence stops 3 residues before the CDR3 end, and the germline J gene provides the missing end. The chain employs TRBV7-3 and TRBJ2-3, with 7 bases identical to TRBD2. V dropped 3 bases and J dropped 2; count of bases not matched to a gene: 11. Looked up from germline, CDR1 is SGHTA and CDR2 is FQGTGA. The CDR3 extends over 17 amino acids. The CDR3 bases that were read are TGTGCCAGCAGCTTGGCATTGGCGGGAGCAACCACAGATACG. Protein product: CASSLALAGATTDT. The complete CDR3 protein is CASSLALAGATTDTQYF. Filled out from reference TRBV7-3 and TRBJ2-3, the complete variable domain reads GAGVSQTPSNKVTEKGKYVELRCDPISGHTALYWYRQSLGQGPEFLIYFQGTGAADDSGLPNDRFFAVRPEGSVSTLKIQRTERGDSAVYLCASSLALAGATTDTQYFGPGTRLTVL.

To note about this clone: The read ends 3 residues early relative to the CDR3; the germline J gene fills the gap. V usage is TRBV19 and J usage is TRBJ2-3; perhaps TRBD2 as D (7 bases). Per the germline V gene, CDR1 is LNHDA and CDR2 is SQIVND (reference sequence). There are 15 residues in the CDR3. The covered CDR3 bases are TGTGCCAGTAGTATAGCTCGGGGGGCCTCGGAGACG. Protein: CASSIARGASET. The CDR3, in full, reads CASSIARGASETQYF.

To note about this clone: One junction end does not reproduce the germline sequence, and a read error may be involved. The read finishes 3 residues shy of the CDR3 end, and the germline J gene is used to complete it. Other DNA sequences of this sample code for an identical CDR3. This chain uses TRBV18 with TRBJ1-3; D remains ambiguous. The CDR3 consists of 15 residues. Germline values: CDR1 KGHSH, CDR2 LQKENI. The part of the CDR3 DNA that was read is TGTGCCAGCTCAGTCTCGGGGTTTGCTGGAAACACT. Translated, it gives CASSVSGFAGNT. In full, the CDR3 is CASSVSGFAGNTIYF.

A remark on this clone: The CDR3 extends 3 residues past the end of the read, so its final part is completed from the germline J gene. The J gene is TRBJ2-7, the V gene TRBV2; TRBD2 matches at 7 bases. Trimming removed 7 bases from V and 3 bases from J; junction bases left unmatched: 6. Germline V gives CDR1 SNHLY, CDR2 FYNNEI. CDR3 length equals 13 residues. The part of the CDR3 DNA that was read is TGTGCCAGCAAAAGCGGACTAGTCTACGAG. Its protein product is CASKSGLVYE. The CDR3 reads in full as CASKSGLVYEQYF.

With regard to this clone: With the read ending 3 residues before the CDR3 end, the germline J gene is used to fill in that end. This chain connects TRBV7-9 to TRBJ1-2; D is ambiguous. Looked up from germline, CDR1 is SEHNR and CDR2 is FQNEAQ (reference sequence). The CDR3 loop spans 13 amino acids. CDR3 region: CASSLFAGYDYTF. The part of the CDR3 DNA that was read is TGTGCCAGCAGCTTATTCGCGGGCTACGAC.

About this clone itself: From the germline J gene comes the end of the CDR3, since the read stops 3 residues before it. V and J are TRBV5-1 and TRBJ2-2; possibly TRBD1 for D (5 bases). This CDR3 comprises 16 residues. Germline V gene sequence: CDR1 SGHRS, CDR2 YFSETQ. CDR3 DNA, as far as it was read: TGCGCCAGCAGCTTGGAATCCCCAGGGCATAATGAAAAG. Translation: CASSLESPGHNEK. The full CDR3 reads CASSLESPGHNEKLFF. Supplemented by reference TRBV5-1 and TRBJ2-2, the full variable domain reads KAGVTQTPRYLIKTRGQQVTLSCSPISGHRSVSWYQQTPGQGLQFLFEYFSETQRNKGNFPGRFSGRQFSNSRSEMNVSTLELGDSALYLCASSLESPGHNEKLFFGEGSRLTVL.

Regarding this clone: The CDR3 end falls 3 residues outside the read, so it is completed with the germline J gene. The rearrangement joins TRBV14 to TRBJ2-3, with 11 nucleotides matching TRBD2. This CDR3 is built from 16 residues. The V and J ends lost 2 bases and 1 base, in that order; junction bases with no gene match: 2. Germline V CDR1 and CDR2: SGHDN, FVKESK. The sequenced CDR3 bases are TGTGCCAGCAGCCAAACTAGCGGGAGAGGCACAGATACG. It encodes CASSQTSGRGTDT. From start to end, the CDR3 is CASSQTSGRGTDTQYF. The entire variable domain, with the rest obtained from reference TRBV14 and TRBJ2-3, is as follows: EAGVTQFPSHSVIEKGQTVTLRCDPISGHDNLYWYRRVMGKEIKFLLHFVKESKQDESGMPNNRFLAERTGGTYSTLKVQPAELEDSGVYFCASSQTSGRGTDTQYFGPGTRLTVL.

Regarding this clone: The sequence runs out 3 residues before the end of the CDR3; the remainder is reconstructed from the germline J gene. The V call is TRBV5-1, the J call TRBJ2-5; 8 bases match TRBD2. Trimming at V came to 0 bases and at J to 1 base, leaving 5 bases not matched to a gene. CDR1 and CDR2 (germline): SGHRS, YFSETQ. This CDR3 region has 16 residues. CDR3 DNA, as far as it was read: TGCGCCAGCAGCTTGGTAGTAGCGGGGTCCCAAGAGACC. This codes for CASSLVVAGSQET. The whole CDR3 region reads CASSLVVAGSQETQYF.

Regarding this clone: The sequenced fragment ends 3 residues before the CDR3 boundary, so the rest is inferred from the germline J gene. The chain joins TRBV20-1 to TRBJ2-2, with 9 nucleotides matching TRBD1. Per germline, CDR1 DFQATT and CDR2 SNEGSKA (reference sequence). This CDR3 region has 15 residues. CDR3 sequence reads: CSASPPGQGNEKLFF. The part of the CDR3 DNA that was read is TGCAGTGCTAGCCCCCCGGGACAGGGTAATGAAAAG.

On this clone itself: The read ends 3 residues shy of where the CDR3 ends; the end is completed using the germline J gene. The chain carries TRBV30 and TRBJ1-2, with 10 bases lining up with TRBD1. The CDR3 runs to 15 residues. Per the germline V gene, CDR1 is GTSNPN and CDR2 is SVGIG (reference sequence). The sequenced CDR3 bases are TGTGCCGGGACCGGGACAGGGGTCATATGGTTTGGA. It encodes CAGTGTGVIWFG. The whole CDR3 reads CAGTGTGVIWFGYTF.

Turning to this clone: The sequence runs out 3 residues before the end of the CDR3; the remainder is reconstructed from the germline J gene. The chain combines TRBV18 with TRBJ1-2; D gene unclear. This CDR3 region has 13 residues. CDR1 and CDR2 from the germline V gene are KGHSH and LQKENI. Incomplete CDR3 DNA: TGTGCCAGCTCACCGGCAGCGGACCATGAC. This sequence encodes CASSPAADHD. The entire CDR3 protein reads CASSPAADHDYTF. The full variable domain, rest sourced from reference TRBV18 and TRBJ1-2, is NAGVMQNPRHLVRRRGQEARLRCSPMKGHSHVYWYRQLPEEGLKFMVYLQKENIIDESGMPKERFSAEFPKEGPSILRIQQVVRGDSAAYFCASSPAADHDYTFGSGTRLTVV.

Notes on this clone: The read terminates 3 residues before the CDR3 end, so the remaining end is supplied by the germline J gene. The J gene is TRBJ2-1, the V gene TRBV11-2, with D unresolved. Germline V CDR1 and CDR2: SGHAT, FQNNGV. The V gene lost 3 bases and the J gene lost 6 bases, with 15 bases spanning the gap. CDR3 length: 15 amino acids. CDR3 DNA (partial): TGTGCCAGCAGCTTCGACCGACTGGAGATCAATGAG. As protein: CASSFDRLEINE. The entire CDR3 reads CASSFDRLEINEQFF.

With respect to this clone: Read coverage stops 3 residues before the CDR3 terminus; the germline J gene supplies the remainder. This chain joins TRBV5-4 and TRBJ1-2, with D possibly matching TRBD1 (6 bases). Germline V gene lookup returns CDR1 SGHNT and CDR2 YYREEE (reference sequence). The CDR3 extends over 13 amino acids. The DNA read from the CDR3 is TGTGCCAGCAGCTTTTGGACAGTATCCGGC. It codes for CASSFWTVSG. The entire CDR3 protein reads CASSFWTVSGYTF. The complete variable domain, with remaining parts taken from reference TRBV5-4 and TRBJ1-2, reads ETGVTQSPTHLIKTRGQQVTLRCSSQSGHNTVSWYQQALGQGPQFIFQYYREEENGRGNFPPRFSGLQFPNYSSELNVNALELDDSALYLCASSFWTVSGYTFGSGTRLTVV.

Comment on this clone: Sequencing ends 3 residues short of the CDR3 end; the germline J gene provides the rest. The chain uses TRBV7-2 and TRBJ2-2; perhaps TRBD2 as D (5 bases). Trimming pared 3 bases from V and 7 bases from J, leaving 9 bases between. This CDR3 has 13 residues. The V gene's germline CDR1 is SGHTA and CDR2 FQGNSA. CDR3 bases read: TGTGCCAGCAGCTTCGGGGTAGTCGGGGAG. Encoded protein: CASSFGVVGE. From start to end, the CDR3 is CASSFGVVGELFF.

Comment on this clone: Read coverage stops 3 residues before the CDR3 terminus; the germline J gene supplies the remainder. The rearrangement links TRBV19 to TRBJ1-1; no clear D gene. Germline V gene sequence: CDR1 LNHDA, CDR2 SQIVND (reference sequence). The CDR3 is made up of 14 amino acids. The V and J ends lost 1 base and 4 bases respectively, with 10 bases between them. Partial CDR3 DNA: TGTGCCAGTAGTATAGTCAGGCCCTTCACTGAA. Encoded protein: CASSIVRPFTE. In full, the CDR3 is CASSIVRPFTEAFF.

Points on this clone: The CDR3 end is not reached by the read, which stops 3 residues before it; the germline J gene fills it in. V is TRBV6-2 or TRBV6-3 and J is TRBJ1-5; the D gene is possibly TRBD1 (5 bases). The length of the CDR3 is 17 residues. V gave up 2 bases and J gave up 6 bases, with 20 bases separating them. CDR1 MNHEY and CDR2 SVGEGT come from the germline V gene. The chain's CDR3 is CASSYRGTSGVGQPQHF. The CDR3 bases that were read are TGTGCCAGCAGTTACCGCGGGACTTCTGGAGTTGGTCAGCCC.

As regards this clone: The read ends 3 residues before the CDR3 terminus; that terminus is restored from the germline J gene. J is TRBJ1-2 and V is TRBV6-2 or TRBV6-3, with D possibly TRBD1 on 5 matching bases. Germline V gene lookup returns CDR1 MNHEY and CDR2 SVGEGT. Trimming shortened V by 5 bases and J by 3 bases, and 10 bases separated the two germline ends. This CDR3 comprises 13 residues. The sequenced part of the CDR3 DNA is TGTGCCAGCAGTAGGACATCTCACTATGGC. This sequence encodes CASSRTSHYG. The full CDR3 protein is CASSRTSHYGYTF.

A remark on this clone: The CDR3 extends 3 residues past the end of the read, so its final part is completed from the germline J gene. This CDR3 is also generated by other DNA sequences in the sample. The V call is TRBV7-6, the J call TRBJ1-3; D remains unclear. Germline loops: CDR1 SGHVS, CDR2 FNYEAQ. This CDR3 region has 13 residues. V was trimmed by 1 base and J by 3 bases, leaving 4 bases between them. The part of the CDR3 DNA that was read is TGTGCCAGCAGCTTAGACAGTGGAAACACC. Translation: CASSLDSGNT. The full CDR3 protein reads CASSLDSGNTIYF.

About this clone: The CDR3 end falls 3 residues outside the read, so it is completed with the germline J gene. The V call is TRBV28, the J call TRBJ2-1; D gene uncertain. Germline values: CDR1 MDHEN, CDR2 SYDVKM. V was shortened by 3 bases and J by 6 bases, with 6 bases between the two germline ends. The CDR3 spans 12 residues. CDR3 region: CASSFLRNEQFF. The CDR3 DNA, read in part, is TGTGCCAGCAGTTTCCTTCGCAATGAG.